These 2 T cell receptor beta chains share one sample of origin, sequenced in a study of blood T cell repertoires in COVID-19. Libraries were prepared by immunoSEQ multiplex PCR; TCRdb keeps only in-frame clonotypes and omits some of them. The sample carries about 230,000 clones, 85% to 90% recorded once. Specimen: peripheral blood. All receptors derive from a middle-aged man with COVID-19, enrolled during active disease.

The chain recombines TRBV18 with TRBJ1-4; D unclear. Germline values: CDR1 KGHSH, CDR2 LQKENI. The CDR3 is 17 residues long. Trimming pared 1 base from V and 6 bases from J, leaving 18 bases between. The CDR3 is CASSPLGGGRQYEKLFF. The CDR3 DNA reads TGTGCCAGCTCACCACTTGGTGGAGGTCGCCAATATGAAAAACTGTTTTTT.

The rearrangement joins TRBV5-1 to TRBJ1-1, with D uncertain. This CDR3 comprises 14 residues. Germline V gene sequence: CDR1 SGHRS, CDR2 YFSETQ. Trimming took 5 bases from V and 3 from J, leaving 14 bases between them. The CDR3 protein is CASRTNWGDTEAFF. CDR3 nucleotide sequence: TGCGCCAGCAGAACAAACTGGGGAGACACTGAAGCTTTCTTT.